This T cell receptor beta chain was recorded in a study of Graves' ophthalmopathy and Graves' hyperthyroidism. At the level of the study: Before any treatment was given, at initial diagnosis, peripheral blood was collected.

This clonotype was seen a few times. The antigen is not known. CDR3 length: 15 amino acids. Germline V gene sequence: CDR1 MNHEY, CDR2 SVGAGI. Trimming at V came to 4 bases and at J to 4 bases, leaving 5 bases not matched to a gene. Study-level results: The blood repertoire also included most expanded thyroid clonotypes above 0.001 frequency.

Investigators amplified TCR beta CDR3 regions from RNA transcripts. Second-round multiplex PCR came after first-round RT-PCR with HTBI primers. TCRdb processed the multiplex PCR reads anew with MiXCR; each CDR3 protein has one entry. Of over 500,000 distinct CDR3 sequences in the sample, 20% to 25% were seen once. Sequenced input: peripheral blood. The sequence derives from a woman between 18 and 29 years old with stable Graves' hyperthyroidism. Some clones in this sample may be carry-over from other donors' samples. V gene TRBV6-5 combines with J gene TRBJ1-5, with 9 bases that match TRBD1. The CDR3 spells CASSSGQGLNQPQHF. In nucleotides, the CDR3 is TGTGCCAGCAGTTCAGGACAGGGGTTAAATCAGCCCCAGCATTTT.